This TCR beta chain was retrieved from a study of blood T cell repertoires in COVID-19. The wider study: Spain, Italy and the United States supplied samples that represented acute and convalescent COVID-19. PBMCs, B-cell-depleted T cells, or T cells were the source of the cDNA or gDNA that made up the material.

CDR1 SGHNT and CDR2 YYREEE come from the germline V gene (reference sequence). This CDR3 is 15 amino acids long. The V segment lost 4 bases and the J segment 0 bases; nucleotides outside the gene matches: 3. Only in-frame clones appear in the TCRdb table, and some are missing; sequencing was by immunoSEQ multiplex PCR. The sample consists of a few hundred thousand clones, 70% to 90% of them appearing once. The genes are TRBV5-4 and TRBJ1-4; TRBD1 aligns across 7 bases. The specimen was peripheral blood. The source is a human donor in a cohort sampled during active COVID-19. The DNA for the CDR3 is TGTGCCAGCAGCGTTGGGACAGCAACTAATGAAAAACTGTTTTTT. Encoded protein: CASSVGTATNEKLFF.